This T cell receptor (beta chain) is drawn from a study of blood T cell repertoires in COVID-19. About the research overall: Sites in the United States, Italy and Spain provided acute and convalescent COVID-19 samples. From T cells, B-cell-depleted T cells, or PBMCs came the material, which was cDNA or gDNA.

The J segment lost 0 bases and the V segment lost 5 bases, leaving 5 bases of the junction unmatched. The V gene's germline CDR1 is SGHTA and CDR2 FQGNSA. The CDR3 runs 15 residues. Using immunoSEQ multiplex PCR, the repertoire was profiled, and TCRdb retains in-frame clones only, with some absent. The sample shows under 250,000 clones, roughly four fifths of them seen only once. The receptor comes from a woman between 65 and 79 years old with acute or convalescent COVID-19. This chain connects TRBV7-2 to TRBJ1-1; 8 bases align to TRBD1. The material sequenced was peripheral blood. DNA for the CDR3: TGTGCCAGCAGCCCCCAGGGGGCTATGAACACTGAAGCTTTCTTT. This gives the protein CASSPQGAMNTEAFF.